The 22 T cell receptor beta chains presented below share a single source sample, sequenced in a study of blood T cell repertoires in COVID-19. Assay: immunoSEQ multiplex PCR; the TCRdb copy retains only in-frame clones and omits some. The table has 110,000 or so clones, around nine tenths seen once. Material: peripheral blood. All receptors come from a woman between 65 and 79 years old who had recovered from COVID-19.

This clone was observed a handful of times. This chain uses TRBV7-3 with TRBJ2-5; 9 bases map to TRBD1. Trimming took 3 bases from V and 3 from J; bases not matched to a gene: 5. The CDR3 has 15 residues. Germline CDR1 SGHTA, CDR2 FQGTGA. The CDR3, as DNA: TGTGCCAGCAGCTTGACCGGGACAGGGAAAGAGACCCAGTACTTC. This encodes CASSLTGTGKETQYF.

The chain combines TRBV27 with TRBJ2-3; D is ambiguous. Trimming pared 6 bases from V and 2 bases from J, leaving 9 bases between. The germline V gene encodes CDR1 MNHEY and CDR2 SMNVEV (reference sequence). The CDR3 runs to 13 residues. The DNA of the CDR3 is TGTGCCAGCAGCTACGAGGACACAGATACGCAGTATTTT. Protein product: CASSYEDTDTQYF.

The chain recombines TRBV5-6 with TRBJ2-5, with D tentatively TRBD1 (5 bases). The CDR3 sequence is 17 residues long. Trimming pared 6 bases from V and 5 bases from J, leaving 26 bases between. The germline V gene has CDR1 SGHDT and CDR2 YYEEEE. The CDR3 nucleotides read TGTGCCAGCACCCCGCCGGTCGGCAGGGTGGAGAGGGAGACCCAGTACTTC. Translated: CASTPPVGRVERETQYF.

A single count supports this clone. This rearrangement joins TRBV28 to TRBJ2-7, with D perhaps matching TRBD2 (5 bases). Trimming took off 3 bases at V and 6 bases at J, with 18 bases between the two ends. This CDR3 region has 15 residues. Per germline, CDR1 MDHEN and CDR2 SYDVKM. Written as DNA, the CDR3 is TGTGCCAGCAGTTTGGGCCTGTCCGGGAACCCCGAGCAGTACTTC. Protein sequence: CASSLGLSGNPEQYF.

Worth noting for this clone: Other DNA sequences in the same sample also yield this CDR3. The chain employs TRBV7-2 and TRBJ2-7; 14 positions match TRBD2. J was trimmed by 4 bases and V by 3 bases; bases with no gene match: 2. The CDR3 contains 15 residues. Germline lookup yields CDR1 SGHTA and CDR2 FQGNSA. The CDR3 bases are TGTGCCAGCAGCTTGGGACTAGCGGGGGTGTACGAGCAGTACTTC. Translation: CASSLGLAGVYEQYF.

The chain links TRBV29-1 to TRBJ1-1, with D tentatively TRBD1 (6 bases). Germline-derived CDR1 and CDR2 are SQVTM and ANQGSEA. V was shortened by 6 bases and J by 1 base, with 12 bases between the two germline ends. This CDR3 comprises 13 residues. DNA for the CDR3: TGCAGCGTCTCCGAACAGGGGAACACTGAAGCTTTCTTT. Amino acid sequence: CSVSEQGNTEAFF.

J is TRBJ2-7 and V is TRBV7-9; 7 bases are a match to TRBD2. CDR3 length: 14 amino acids. With V trimmed by 0 bases and J by 3 bases, 2 bases remained unmatched. Germline lookup yields CDR1 SEHNR and CDR2 FQNEAQ (reference sequence). The CDR3 DNA sequence: TGTGCCAGCAGCTTAGCGGGCGGGGGCTACGAGCAGTACTTC. Amino acids: CASSLAGGGYEQYF.

The chain links TRBV7-3 to TRBJ2-3; weak D call: TRBD2 (6 bases). The germline V gene has CDR1 SGHTA and CDR2 FQGTGA. Trimming cost V 1 base and J 4 bases, with 21 bases left between them. The CDR3 sequence is 18 residues long. The CDR3 DNA reads TGTGCCAGCAGCTTAAGTACTAGCAGTCGGGCCTCTGCAGATACGCAGTATTTT. Protein product: CASSLSTSSRASADTQYF. Supplemented by reference TRBV7-3 and TRBJ2-3, the full variable domain reads GAGVSQTPSNKVTEKGKYVELRCDPISGHTALYWYRQSLGQGPEFLIYFQGTGAADDSGLPNDRFFAVRPEGSVSTLKIQRTERGDSAVYLCASSLSTSSRASADTQYFGPGTRLTVL.

The V and J genes are TRBV28 and TRBJ2-3, with D tentatively TRBD1 (7 bases). Per germline, CDR1 MDHEN and CDR2 SYDVKM. This CDR3 region has 14 residues. V dropped 4 bases and J dropped 4 bases, with 12 bases sitting between them. The CDR3, as DNA: TGTGCCAGCAGTTCCCAGGGGGAGGCAGATACGCAGTATTTT. Its protein is CASSSQGEADTQYF.

This sequence joins TRBV5-4 and TRBJ1-2; D unresolved. The CDR3 totals 14 residues. Germline CDR1 and CDR2: SGHNT and YYREEE (reference sequence). With 4 bases removed from V and 0 bases from J, the gap between germline ends came to 10 bases. CDR3 in amino acids: CASSLPRSNYGYTF. CDR3 coding DNA: TGTGCCAGCAGCCTCCCTAGATCTAACTATGGCTACACCTTC.

The J gene is TRBJ2-5, the V gene TRBV7-2, with D possibly matching TRBD2 (5 bases). V was clipped by 3 bases and J by 2 bases, with 7 bases between them. The germline V gene has CDR1 SGHTA and CDR2 FQGNSA. This CDR3 spans 13 amino acids. The CDR3 reads CASSLDFQETQYF. The CDR3, as DNA: TGTGCCAGCAGCTTGGACTTTCAAGAGACCCAGTACTTC.

The rearrangement joins TRBV6-5 to TRBJ1-4; maybe TRBD1 (5 bases). The length of the CDR3 is 15 residues. Germline V lookup: CDR1 MNHEY, CDR2 SVGAGI. The V end was cut by 0 bases, the J end by 7 bases, with 12 bases between. CDR3 amino acids: CASSYSWSGGEKLFF. The CDR3 DNA follows: TGTGCCAGCAGTTACTCGTGGTCGGGGGGTGAAAAACTGTTTTTT.

V gene TRBV5-1 combines with J gene TRBJ2-7; TRBD2 matches at 8 bases. The germline gives CDR1 SGHRS, CDR2 YFSETQ. This CDR3 is built from 15 residues. J was trimmed by 0 bases and V by 0 bases; bases with no gene match: 2. This CDR3 reads CASSLGSGSSYEQYF. The CDR3 bases are TGCGCCAGCAGCTTGGGCAGCGGGAGCTCCTACGAGCAGTACTTC.

The gene calls are TRBV6-4 and TRBJ1-5; D is uncertain. V lost 4 bases and J 15 bases, leaving 7 bases between the germline ends. This CDR3 comprises 9 residues. Germline V gene sequence: CDR1 MRHNA, CDR2 SNTAGT. Here the CDR3 reads CASSAPPHF. As DNA, the CDR3 is TGTGCCAGCAGTGCCCCTCCGCATTTT.

V usage is TRBV28 and J usage is TRBJ2-2; the D gene is possibly TRBD2 (5 bases). V dropped 6 bases and J dropped 6 bases, with 20 bases sitting between them. CDR3 size: 16 residues. Germline V lookup: CDR1 MDHEN, CDR2 SYDVKM. The CDR3 protein is CASRTSLRGTAGELFF. The CDR3 coding sequence is TGTGCCAGCAGAACCTCCCTCCGGGGTACGGCCGGGGAGCTGTTTTTT.

The chain recombines TRBV20-1 with TRBJ1-1, with no clear D. Germline CDR1 reads DFQATT; CDR2 reads SNEGSKA (reference sequence). The CDR3 contains 10 residues. V was trimmed by 3 bases and J by 9 bases, leaving 8 bases between them. CDR3 nucleotide sequence: TGCAGTGCTAGTTCCGGTAAAGCTTTCTTT. Its translation is CSASSGKAFF.

This chain connects TRBV5-1 to TRBJ2-7; TRBD1 is a possible D gene (6 bases). The germline V and J ends were trimmed by 4 bases and 3 bases, with 17 bases remaining between them. The CDR3 length is 15 residues. Germline CDR1 reads SGHRS; CDR2 reads YFSETQ. CDR3 DNA: TGCGCCAGCAGCCACGGGACAACCCGCCTCTACGAGCAGTACTTC. Its protein product is CASSHGTTRLYEQYF.

V and J are TRBV4-2 and TRBJ2-7, with 9 bases lining up with TRBD2. Germline CDR1 reads LGHNA; CDR2 reads YNFKEQ. This CDR3 has 17 residues. V trimming: 0 bases; J trimming: 1 base; junction bases outside the gene matches: 7. CDR3 DNA: TGTGCCAGCAGCCAAGATCGTCGCGGACTAGCGTCCTACGAGCAGTACTTC. It translates to CASSQDRRGLASYEQYF.

This clone was detected once. The rearrangement links TRBV5-1 to TRBJ2-3; 15 bases line up with TRBD2. From germline, CDR1 is SGHRS and CDR2 YFSETQ. The CDR3 is made up of 18 amino acids. Trimming took 4 bases from V and 1 from J; bases not matched to a gene: 7. CDR3 in amino acids: CASSPGLAGGPGTDTQYF. The CDR3 nucleotides are TGCGCCAGCAGCCCAGGACTAGCGGGAGGGCCGGGCACAGATACGCAGTATTTT.

This chain links TRBV24-1 with TRBJ2-3, with 10 bases aligning to TRBD1. The CDR3 is 16 amino acids. With 0 bases clipped from V and 3 bases from J, the junction kept 2 bases outside the gene matches. Germline V gives CDR1 KGHDR, CDR2 SFDVKD. The CDR3: CATSDLPGQGTDTQYF. The CDR3 nucleotides read TGTGCCACCAGTGATTTGCCGGGACAGGGGACAGATACGCAGTATTTT.

The chain carries TRBV7-2 and TRBJ1-4, with TRBD1 identical over 8 bases. Germline values: CDR1 SGHTA, CDR2 FQGNSA. CDR3 length equals 16 residues. The V gene end was trimmed by 5 bases and the J gene end by 3 bases; junction bases not matched to a gene: 8. CDR3 region: CASSPRYRGANEKLFF. The DNA of the CDR3 is TGTGCCAGCAGCCCCCGCTACAGGGGGGCTAATGAAAAACTGTTTTTT. Full variable domain (missing parts from reference TRBV7-2 and TRBJ1-4): GAGVSQSPSNKVTEKGKDVELRCDPISGHTALYWYRQSLGQGLEFLIYFQGNSAPDKSGLPSDRFSAERTGGSVSTLTIQRTQQEDSAVYLCASSPRYRGANEKLFFGSGTQLSVL.

This sequence joins TRBV10-3 and TRBJ2-2; D perhaps matches TRBD2 (6 bases). V gave up 8 bases and J gave up 0 bases, with 10 bases separating them. The CDR3 has 14 residues. Germline CDR1 reads ENHRY; CDR2 reads SYGVKD. The CDR3 loop reads CAIGGTTNTGELFF. CDR3 DNA: TGTGCCATCGGGGGGACCACGAACACCGGGGAGCTGTTTTTT.